These T cell receptor beta chains were read from a single sample in a study of blood T cell repertoires in COVID-19. Assay used: immunoSEQ multiplex PCR; TCRdb lists only in-frame clones, some missing. The sample has around 29,000 clones, approximately 91% seen once. The specimen was peripheral blood. The receptor source for this set is a human donor with active COVID-19. The donor label of this sample is uncertain. Both conserved end residues are part of each CDR3. A D gene is named only where the DNA matches it firmly. Some rows mark clone size as missing; the rest say once, few, many or name a class of expanded clone.

D gene	clone size	J gene	V gene	CDR3 length	CDR3 protein	CDR3 DNA
.	.	TRBJ2-1	TRBV5-6	16	CASSLRIRSSYNEQFF	TGTGCCAGCAGCTTAAGGATCCGGAGCTCCTACAATGAGCAGTTCTTC
.	.	TRBJ1-1	TRBV4-3	15	CASSQDYRENTEAFF	TGCGCCAGCAGCCAAGATTATCGAGAGAACACTGAAGCTTTCTTT
TRBD1	.	TRBJ1-1	TRBV2	16	CASTKGGQGGGTEAFF	TGTGCCAGCACCAAAGGGGGACAGGGTGGGGGCACTGAAGCTTTCTTT
TRBD1	.	TRBJ2-7	TRBV28	15	CASSLPRTGFYEQYF	TGTGCCAGCAGTTTACCCCGGACAGGGTTCTACGAGCAGTACTTC
.	.	TRBJ2-1	TRBV27	15	CASSGSQVKYNEQFF	TGTGCCAGCAGTGGCTCACAGGTGAAATACAATGAGCAGTTCTTC
.	.	TRBJ2-2	TRBV7-3	15	CASSPELAGPGELFF	TGTGCCAGCAGCCCGGAACTAGCTGGTCCCGGGGAGCTGTTTTTT
.	.	TRBJ1-3	TRBV9	12	CASSDQGNTIYF	TGTGCCAGCAGCGATCAGGGAAACACCATATATTTT
TRBD1	.	TRBJ1-2	TRBV7-2	15	CASSPWTGRDYGYTF	TGTGCCAGCAGCCCGTGGACAGGGCGGGACTATGGCTACACCTTC
.	.	TRBJ1-1	TRBV7-9	15	CASSLAAGSNTEAFF	TGTGCCAGCAGCTTAGCCGCGGGGTCGAACACTGAAGCTTTCTTT
TRBD2	.	TRBJ2-3	TRBV19	16	CASSIFGKAGSDTQYF	TGTGCCAGTAGTATCTTCGGCAAAGCGGGATCAGATACGCAGTATTTT
TRBD1	.	TRBJ1-6	TRBV7-9	16	CASSLGQGFYNSPLHF	TGTGCCAGCAGCTTGGGACAGGGATTCTATAATTCACCCCTCCACTTT
TRBD2	.	TRBJ2-2	TRBV4-1	16	CASSDWGGGYTGELFF	TGCGCCAGCAGCGATTGGGGCGGGGGGTACACCGGGGAGCTGTTTTTT
.	.	TRBJ2-3	TRBV3-1/TRBV3-2	17	CASSQDPDMYRTDTQYF	TGTGCCAGCAGCCAAGATCCCGACATGTATCGCACAGATACGCAGTATTTT
TRBD2	.	TRBJ2-3	TRBV3-1/TRBV3-2	15	CASSRSSGESHTQYF	TGTGCCAGCAGCCGGTCTAGCGGGGAGTCACATACGCAGTATTTT
.	.	TRBJ1-4	TRBV24-1	13	CATSDSGPVGVFF	TGTGCCACCAGTGATTCAGGCCCGGTAGGGGTGTTTTTT
.	once	TRBJ2-5	TRBV5-1	13	CASSLLVQETQYF	TGCGCCAGCAGCTTACTAGTCCAAGAGACCCAGTACTTC
TRBD1	.	TRBJ1-4	TRBV7-9	15	CASSLGQGSNEKLFF	TGTGCCAGCAGCTTAGGACAGGGTTCTAATGAAAAACTGTTTTTT
.	.	TRBJ1-1	TRBV14	14	CASSLNYMNTEAFF	TGTGCCAGCAGCCTTAACTATATGAACACTGAAGCTTTCTTT
.	.	TRBJ1-2	TRBV5-5	14	CASSLPTALYGYTF	TGTGCCAGCAGCTTGCCAACAGCTCTCTATGGCTACACCTTC
TRBD1	.	TRBJ2-3	TRBV6-1	14	CASSESGTGYTQYF	TGTGCCAGCAGTGAATCTGGGACAGGTTATACGCAGTATTTT
.	.	TRBJ1-6	TRBV6-5	13	CASSYSLNSPLHF	TGTGCCAGCAGTTACTCCCTAAATTCACCCCTCCACTTT
.	.	TRBJ2-2	TRBV5-4	14	CASSFDSYTGELFF	TGTGCCAGCAGCTTTGACTCCTACACCGGGGAGCTGTTTTTT
.	.	TRBJ2-7	TRBV20-1	12	CSASAGFYEQYF	TGCAGTGCTAGTGCAGGGTTCTACGAGCAGTACTTC
TRBD1	once	TRBJ2-7	TRBV19	15	CASSIPGGASYEQYF	TGTGCCAGTAGTATCCCAGGGGGTGCCTCCTACGAGCAGTACTTC
TRBD1	.	TRBJ2-7	TRBV7-2	11	CASSSGQGKYF	TGTGCCAGCAGCTCGGGACAGGGCAAGTACTTC
.	.	TRBJ1-6	TRBV7-2	16	CASNPPGTRANSPLHF	TGTGCCAGCAACCCGCCCGGGACAAGGGCAAATTCACCCCTCCACTTT
TRBD2	.	TRBJ2-1	TRBV7-3	16	CASSAIAGGPIHEQFF	TGTGCCAGCAGCGCTATAGCGGGGGGCCCGATCCATGAGCAGTTCTTC